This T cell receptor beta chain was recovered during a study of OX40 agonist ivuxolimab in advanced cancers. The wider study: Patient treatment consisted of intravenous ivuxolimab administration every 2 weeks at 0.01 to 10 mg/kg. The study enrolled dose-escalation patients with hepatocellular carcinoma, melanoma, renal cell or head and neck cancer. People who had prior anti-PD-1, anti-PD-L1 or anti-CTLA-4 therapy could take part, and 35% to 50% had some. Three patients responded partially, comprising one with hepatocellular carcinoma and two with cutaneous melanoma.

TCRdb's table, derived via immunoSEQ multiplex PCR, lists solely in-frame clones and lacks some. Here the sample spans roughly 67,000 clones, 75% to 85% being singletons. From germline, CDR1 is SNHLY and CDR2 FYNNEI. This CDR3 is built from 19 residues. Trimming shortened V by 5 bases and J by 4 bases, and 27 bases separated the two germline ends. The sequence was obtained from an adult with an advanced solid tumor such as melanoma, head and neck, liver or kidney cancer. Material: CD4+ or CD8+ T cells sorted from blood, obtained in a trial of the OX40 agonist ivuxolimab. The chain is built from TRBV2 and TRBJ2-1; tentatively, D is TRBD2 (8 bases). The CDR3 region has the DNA TGTGCCAGCAGTTCAGCCACTAGCGGAAACTCAGGGGGATACAATGAGCAGTTCTTC. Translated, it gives CASSSATSGNSGGYNEQFF.